A selection of T cell receptor beta chains follows, all from one sample in a study of cytomegalovirus exposure and HLA in healthy donors. Repertoires were generated with immunoSEQ multiplex PCR, while TCRdb's copy carries only in-frame clones and drops some. The table lists under 100,000 clones, 65% to 80% of them singletons, with over 12% in the top ten. Sequencing was done on a sample of PBMCs. The receptors come from a woman aged 45-65 years in good health and CMV-seropositive. CDR3s include the opening cysteine and the closing phenylalanine or tryptophan. D genes are given only for firm matches.

TRBJ2-7 TRBV9 . 18 CAQRVGRDRVGELYEQYF
TRBJ1-4 TRBV6-1 . 12 CAFAIEAEKLFF
TRBJ1-1 TRBV18 . 15 CASSPRRDWNTEAFF
TRBJ2-3 TRBV2 TRBD1 14 CASCETGVRDTQYF
TRBJ1-3 TRBV9 TRBD1 16 CASSPGTGDWGNTIYF
TRBJ2-7 TRBV2 . 11 CASSAGSEQYF
TRBJ1-1 TRBV19 . 15 CASSPFGGVGTEAFF
TRBJ2-4 TRBV15 . 16 CATSRDEGGAKNIQYF
TRBJ2-7 TRBV18 TRBD2 16 CASSPSGAGVGSEQYF
TRBJ2-1 TRBV28 TRBD2 19 CASSLLPSRLAGTYNEQFF